These 4 T cell receptor beta chains came from one sample sequenced in a study of Ad26.COV2.S vaccination and SARS-CoV-2 variants. Indicated treatment: some 20 received Ad26.COV2.S at low or high dose, single or two shots; several received placebo; per-sample allocation not given. Sampling took place 63 days after the first vaccine or placebo injection. TCRdb keeps only in-frame clones here, not all; method: immunoSEQ multiplex PCR. The table shows about 350,000 clones, with less than 90% occurring only once. Sequencing used peripheral blood, obtained in a trial of Ad26.COV2.S vaccine versus placebo. The receptors come from a person aged 18-60 years who received the Ad26.COV2.S COVID-19 vaccine or a placebo.

This clone was detected once. The chain employs TRBV7-3 and TRBJ1-1, with D possibly matching TRBD1 (6 bases). Germline lookup yields CDR1 SGHTA and CDR2 FQGTGA. This CDR3 is built from 14 residues. With 4 bases removed from V and 1 base from J, the gap between germline ends came to 10 bases. The CDR3 DNA reads as TGTGCCAGCAGCTCGCAGGGGCGGAACACTGAAGCTTTCTTT. This codes for CASSSQGRNTEAFF.

The DNA for the CDR3 is TGTGCCAGCAGTTTAGGGGGAATAGTGGCTGAAGCTTTCTTT. As protein: CASSLGGIVAEAFF. The rearrangement joins TRBV28 to TRBJ1-1, with D perhaps TRBD1 (5 bases). Germline CDR1 is MDHEN and CDR2 is SYDVKM. The V and J ends lost 2 bases and 6 bases respectively, with 13 bases between them. This CDR3 is 14 amino acids long.

The rearrangement links TRBV7-2 to TRBJ1-6; D ambiguous. Trimming took 1 base from V and 7 from J, leaving 17 bases between them. CDR1 is SGHTA and CDR2 is FQGNSA in the germline V gene. The CDR3 sequence is 17 residues long. The CDR3 DNA sequence: TGTGCCAGCAGCTTAGAGCCTCTGGAGGGCCGAAATTCACCCCTCCACTTT. It specifies CASSLEPLEGRNSPLHF.

The chain links TRBV6-5 to TRBJ2-1; 7 bases align to TRBD2. V trimming: 5 bases; J trimming: 9 bases; junction bases outside the gene matches: 10. The CDR3 is 14 amino acids. Germline V gene sequence: CDR1 MNHEY, CDR2 SVGAGI. The CDR3 DNA reads as TGTGCCAGCAGTACGGACTGGGAGGGCGCTGAGCAGTTCTTC. The encoded protein is CASSTDWEGAEQFF.